This T cell receptor beta chain was recorded in a study of blood T cells in healthy people across ages (dated by TCRdb to between 2014 and 2017). Notes on the research overall: Template switching captured roughly one uniquely barcoded TCR beta cDNA molecule per two T cells in model experiments. Using the same blood draw, the study looked at two additional independent replicas of 1 million unique cDNA reads for two donors, one aged 18 to 30 and the other aged 80 or older. To avoid experimental bias, donors of different ages were distributed randomly across sequencing lanes. Using deep sequencing normalized with unique cDNA molecular identifiers, the study measured how TCR beta repertoire diversity changes with age. Four age groups were formed from the donors: young (average about 15 years), middle-aged (less than 40), aged (about 62) and long-lived (approximately 78). The paper as a whole reports these results and caveats: The percentage of naive T cells measured by flow cytometry correlated strongly with observed TCR beta diversity. Since profiling was done on bulk unsorted PBMCs, naive and antigen-experienced compartments could not be conclusively compared. As age increased, observed TCR beta diversity per million T cells dropped in a roughly linear way, and a significant reduction was already evident by age 40. Estimates of total diversity based on one million sequenced T cells were considered lower bounds and underestimates. Because the CMV infection status of the donors was unknown, age-related changes in expanded clonotypes may potentially have been confounded. Compared with the aged group, the long-lived group had more naive CD4+ T cells, fewer expanded clones and increased TCR diversity, suggesting age selection.

The donors were some 39 Caucasian individuals from Russia, aged roughly 6 to 100 years, who were systemically healthy. Each donor gave ten milliliters of peripheral blood, drawn into EDTA-treated Vacutainer tubes. PBMCs were isolated by Ficoll-Paque density-gradient centrifugation, with at least 7 million obtained per sample. Trizol reagent was used to extract total RNA from the PBMCs, yielding at least 5 micrograms per sample. Naive CD45RAhigh/CD27high T cell percentages were measured by flow cytometry on a PBMC aliquot from every donor. Comments on this clonotype: The target of this receptor is not known. There are no base qualities to consult, and no much larger clone falls within one base.

The library was built by means of 5' RACE. Sequencing was carried out with an Illumina HiSeq 2500. A second PCR of about 6 to 11 cycles was performed with a sample-barcoded 5' primer and a J-beta primer mix. A unique molecular identifier was introduced onto each TCR beta cDNA molecule by a template-switch 5' adaptor carrying 12 random nucleotides. At least 3 million CDR3-containing paired-end reads were obtained from each sample. First-strand cDNA was synthesized from all RNA with the Mint cDNA synthesis kit, primed by a TRBC-specific oligonucleotide. After uracil-DNA glycosylase treatment, a first 18-cycle PCR used universal primers M1SS and BC2_uni_R on all cDNA. Under the source paper's analysis protocol: For normalization, 1 million high-quality reads, each with a distinct molecular identifier, were randomly selected from each sample. Instead of being binned into consensus sequences, reads with shared molecular identifiers were discarded. CDR3 identification, clonotype clustering and error correction used MiTCR with a Q25 quality threshold and the strictest error-elimination algorithm. A nonparametric unseen species model with Euler transformation was used to estimate a lower bound on total TCR beta diversity. The public sequencing data were trimmed at Q25 with fastp and processed into clonotypes with MiXCR by TCRdb, which kept only in-frame beta chains. Each record represents a unique CDR3 protein, reported with the most common genes and DNA among its rows. It is TCRdb's table, rather than the study itself, that gives the V and J calls and clone size. A total of roughly 1.5 million distinct CDR3 sequences appear in this sample, 42% of them only once. About 4% of the sample is held by the ten biggest clonotypes.

V and J lose 3 bases and 5 bases, and a span of 13 bases separates them. The CDR3 measures 14 amino acids from cysteine to phenylalanine. Only the CDR3 part of the read is kept: 42 bases, read in frame from the first base. The germline V gene (reference sequence) supplies CDR1 DFQATT and CDR2 SNEGSKA. The sample consisted of blood. The chain employs TRBV20-1 and TRBJ1-4; the D segment could be TRBD1, given 5 matching bases. The receptor comes from a woman under 30 in good health. The nucleotide sequence reads TGCAGTGCTAGGGCCGGGGCCGCCAATGAAAAACTGTTTTTT. Its protein is CSARAGAANEKLFF.